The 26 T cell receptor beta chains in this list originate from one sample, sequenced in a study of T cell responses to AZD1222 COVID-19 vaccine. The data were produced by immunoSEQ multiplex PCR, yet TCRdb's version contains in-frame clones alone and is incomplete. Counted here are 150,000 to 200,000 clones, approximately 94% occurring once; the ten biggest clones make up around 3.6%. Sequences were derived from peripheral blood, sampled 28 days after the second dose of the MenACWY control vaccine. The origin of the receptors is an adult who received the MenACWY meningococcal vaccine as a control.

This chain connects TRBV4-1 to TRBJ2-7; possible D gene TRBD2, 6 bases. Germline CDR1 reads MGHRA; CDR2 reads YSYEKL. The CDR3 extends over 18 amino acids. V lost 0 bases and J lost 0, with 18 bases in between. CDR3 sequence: CASSQDPVSSGLSYEQYF. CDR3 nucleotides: TGCGCCAGCAGCCAAGATCCCGTGAGTAGCGGCCTCTCCTACGAGCAGTACTTC.

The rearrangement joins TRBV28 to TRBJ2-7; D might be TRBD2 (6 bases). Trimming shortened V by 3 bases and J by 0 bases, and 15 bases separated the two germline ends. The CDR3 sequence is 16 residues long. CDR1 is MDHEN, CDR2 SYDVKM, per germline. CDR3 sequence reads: CASSLGGATSSYEQYF. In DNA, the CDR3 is TGTGCCAGCAGTTTGGGAGGAGCTACGAGCTCCTACGAGCAGTACTTC.

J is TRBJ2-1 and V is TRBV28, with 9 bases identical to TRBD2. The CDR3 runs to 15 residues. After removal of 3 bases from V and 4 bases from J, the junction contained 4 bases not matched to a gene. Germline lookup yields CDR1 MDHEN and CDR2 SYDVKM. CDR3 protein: CASSLAGGPYNEQFF. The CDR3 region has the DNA TGTGCCAGCAGTTTGGCGGGAGGGCCATACAATGAGCAGTTCTTC.

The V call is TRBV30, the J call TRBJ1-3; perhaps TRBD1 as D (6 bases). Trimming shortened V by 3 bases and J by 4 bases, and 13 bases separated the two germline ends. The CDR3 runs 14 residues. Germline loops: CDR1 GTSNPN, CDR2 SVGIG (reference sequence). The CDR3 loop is CAWRGTKGGNTIYF. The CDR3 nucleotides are TGTGCCTGGAGGGGGACAAAGGGAGGAAACACCATATATTTT.

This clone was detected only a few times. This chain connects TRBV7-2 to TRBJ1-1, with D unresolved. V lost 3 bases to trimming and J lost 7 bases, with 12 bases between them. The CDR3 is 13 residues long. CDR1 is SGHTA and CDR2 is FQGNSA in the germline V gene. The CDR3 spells CASSFDLSGEAFF. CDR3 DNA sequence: TGTGCCAGCAGCTTTGACTTGTCCGGTGAAGCTTTCTTT.

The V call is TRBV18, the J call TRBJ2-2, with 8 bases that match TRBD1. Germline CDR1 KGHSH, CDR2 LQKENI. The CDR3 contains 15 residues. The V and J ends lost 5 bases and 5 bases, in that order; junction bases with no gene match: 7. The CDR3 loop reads CASSNQGARTGELFF. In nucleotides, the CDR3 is TGTGCCAGCTCAAACCAGGGGGCGCGAACCGGGGAGCTGTTTTTT.

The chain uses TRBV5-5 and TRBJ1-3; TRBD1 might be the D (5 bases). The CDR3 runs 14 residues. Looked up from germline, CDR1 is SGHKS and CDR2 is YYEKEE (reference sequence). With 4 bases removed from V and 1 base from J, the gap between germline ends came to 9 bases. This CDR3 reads CASSQQASGNTIYF. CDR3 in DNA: TGTGCCAGCAGCCAACAGGCTTCTGGAAACACCATATATTTT.

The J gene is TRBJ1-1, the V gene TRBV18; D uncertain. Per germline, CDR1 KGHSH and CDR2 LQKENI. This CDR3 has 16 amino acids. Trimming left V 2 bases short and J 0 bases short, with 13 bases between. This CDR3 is CASSPEASRLNTEAFF. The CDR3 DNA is TGTGCCAGCTCACCAGAGGCCTCCCGTTTGAACACTGAAGCTTTCTTT. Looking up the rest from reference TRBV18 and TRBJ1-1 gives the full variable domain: NAGVMQNPRHLVRRRGQEARLRCSPMKGHSHVYWYRQLPEEGLKFMVYLQKENIIDESGMPKERFSAEFPKEGPSILRIQQVVRGDSAAYFCASSPEASRLNTEAFFGQGTRLTVV.

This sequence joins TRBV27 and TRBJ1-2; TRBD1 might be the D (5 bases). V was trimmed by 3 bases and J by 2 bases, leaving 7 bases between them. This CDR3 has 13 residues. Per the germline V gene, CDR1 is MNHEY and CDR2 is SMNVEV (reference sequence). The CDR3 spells CASSFRENYGYTF. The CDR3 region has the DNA TGTGCCAGCAGTTTCAGGGAGAACTATGGCTACACCTTC.

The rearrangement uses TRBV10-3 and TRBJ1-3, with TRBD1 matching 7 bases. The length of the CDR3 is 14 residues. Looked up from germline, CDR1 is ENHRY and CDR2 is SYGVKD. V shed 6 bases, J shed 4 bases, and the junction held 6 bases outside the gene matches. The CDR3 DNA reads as TGTGCCATCAGCCAGGGGGGAGGAGGAAACACCATATATTTT. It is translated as CAISQGGGGNTIYF.

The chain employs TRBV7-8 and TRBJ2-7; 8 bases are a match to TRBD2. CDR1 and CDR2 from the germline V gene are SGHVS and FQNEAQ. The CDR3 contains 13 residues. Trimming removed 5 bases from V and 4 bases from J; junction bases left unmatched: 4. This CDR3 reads CASSLGREYEQYF. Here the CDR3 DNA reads TGTGCCAGCAGCCTCGGGAGGGAGTACGAGCAGTACTTC.

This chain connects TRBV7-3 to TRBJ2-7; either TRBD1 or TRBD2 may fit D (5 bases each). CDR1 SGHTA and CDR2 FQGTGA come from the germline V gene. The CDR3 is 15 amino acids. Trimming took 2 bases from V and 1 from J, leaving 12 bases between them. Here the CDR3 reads CASSLGGYSSYEQYF. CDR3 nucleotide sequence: TGTGCCAGCAGCTTAGGGGGATACTCATCCTACGAGCAGTACTTC.

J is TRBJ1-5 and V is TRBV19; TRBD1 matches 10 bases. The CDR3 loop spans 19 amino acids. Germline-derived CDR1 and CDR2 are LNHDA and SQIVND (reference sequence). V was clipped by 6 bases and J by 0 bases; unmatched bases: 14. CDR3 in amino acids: CASSPWGDRGLYSNQPQHF. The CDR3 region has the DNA TGTGCCAGTAGCCCTTGGGGGGACAGGGGCCTTTATAGCAATCAGCCCCAGCATTTT.

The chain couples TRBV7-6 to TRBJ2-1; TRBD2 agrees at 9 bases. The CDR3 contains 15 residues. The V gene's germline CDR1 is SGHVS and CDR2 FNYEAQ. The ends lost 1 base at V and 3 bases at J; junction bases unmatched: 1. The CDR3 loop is CASSLGGRDYNEQFF. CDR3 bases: TGTGCCAGCAGCTTAGGCGGGAGGGACTACAATGAGCAGTTCTTC.

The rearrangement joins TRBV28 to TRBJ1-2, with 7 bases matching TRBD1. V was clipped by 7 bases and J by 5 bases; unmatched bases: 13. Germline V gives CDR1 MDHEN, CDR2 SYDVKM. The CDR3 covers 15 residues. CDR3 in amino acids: CASKEETGFRYGYTF. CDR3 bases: TGTGCCAGCAAAGAAGAGACAGGGTTTCGGTATGGCTACACCTTC.

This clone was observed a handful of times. DNA of the CDR3: TGCGCCAGCAGCTTGGAGCCAGGATCGAGCAATCAGCCCCAGCATTTT. Protein product: CASSLEPGSSNQPQHF. The chain links TRBV5-1 to TRBJ1-5; the D is unclear. CDR3 length: 16 residues. The germline gives CDR1 SGHRS, CDR2 YFSETQ. Trimming took off 0 bases at V and 1 base at J, with 11 bases between the two ends. The entire variable domain, with the rest obtained from reference TRBV5-1 and TRBJ1-5, is as follows: KAGVTQTPRYLIKTRGQQVTLSCSPISGHRSVSWYQQTPGQGLQFLFEYFSETQRNKGNFPGRFSGRQFSNSRSEMNVSTLELGDSALYLCASSLEPGSSNQPQHFGDGTRLSIL.

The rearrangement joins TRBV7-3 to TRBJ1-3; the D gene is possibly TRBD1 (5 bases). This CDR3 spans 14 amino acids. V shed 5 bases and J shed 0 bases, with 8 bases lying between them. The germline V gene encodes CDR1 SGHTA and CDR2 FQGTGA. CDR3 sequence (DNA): TGTGCCAGCAGCGGGGCGAGCTCTGGAAACACCATATATTTT. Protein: CASSGASSGNTIYF.

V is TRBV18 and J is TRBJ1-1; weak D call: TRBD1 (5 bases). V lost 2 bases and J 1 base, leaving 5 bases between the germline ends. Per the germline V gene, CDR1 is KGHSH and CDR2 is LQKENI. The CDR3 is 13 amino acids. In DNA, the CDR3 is TGTGCCAGCTCACCAGGGGCGAACACTGAAGCTTTCTTT. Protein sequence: CASSPGANTEAFF.

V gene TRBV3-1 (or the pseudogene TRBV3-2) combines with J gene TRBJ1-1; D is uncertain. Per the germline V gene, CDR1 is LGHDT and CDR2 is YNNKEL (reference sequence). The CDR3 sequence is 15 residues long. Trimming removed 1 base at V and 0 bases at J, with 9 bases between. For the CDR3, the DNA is TGTGCCAGCAGCCAAGTAGGCGGAATGAACACTGAAGCTTTCTTT. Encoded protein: CASSQVGGMNTEAFF.

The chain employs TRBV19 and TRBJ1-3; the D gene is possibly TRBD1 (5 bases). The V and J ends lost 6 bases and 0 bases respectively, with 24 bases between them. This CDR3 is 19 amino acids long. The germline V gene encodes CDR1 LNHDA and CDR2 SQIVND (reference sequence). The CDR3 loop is CASSPTNQGLSSSGNTIYF. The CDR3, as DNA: TGTGCCAGTAGCCCCACGAACCAGGGACTTTCATCCTCTGGAAACACCATATATTTT.

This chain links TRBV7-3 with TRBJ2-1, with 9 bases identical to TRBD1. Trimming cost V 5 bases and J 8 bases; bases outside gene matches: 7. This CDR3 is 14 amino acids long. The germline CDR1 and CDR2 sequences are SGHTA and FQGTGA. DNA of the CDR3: TGTGCCAGCAGCGAGGGACAGGGTTGGCATGAGCAGTTCTTC. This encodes CASSEGQGWHEQFF.

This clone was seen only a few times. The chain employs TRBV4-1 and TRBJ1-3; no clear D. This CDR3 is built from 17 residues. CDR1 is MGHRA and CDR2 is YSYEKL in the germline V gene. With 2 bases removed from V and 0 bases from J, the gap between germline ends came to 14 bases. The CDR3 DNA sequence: TGCGCCAGCAGCCAATCCGGACCGTCCGGCTCTGGAAACACCATATATTTT. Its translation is CASSQSGPSGSGNTIYF.

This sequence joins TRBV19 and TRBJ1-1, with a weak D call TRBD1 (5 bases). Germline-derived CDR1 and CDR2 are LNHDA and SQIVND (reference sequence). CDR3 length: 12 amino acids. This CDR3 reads CASGTQNTEAFF. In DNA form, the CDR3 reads TGTGCGAGCGGGACCCAGAACACTGAAGCTTTCTTT.

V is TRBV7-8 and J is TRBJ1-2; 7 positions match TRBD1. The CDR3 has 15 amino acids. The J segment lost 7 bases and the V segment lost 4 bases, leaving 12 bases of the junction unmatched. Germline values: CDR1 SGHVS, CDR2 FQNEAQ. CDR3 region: CASSSQRQGLSGYTF. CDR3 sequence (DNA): TGTGCCAGCAGCTCGCAAAGACAGGGTTTAAGTGGCTACACCTTC.

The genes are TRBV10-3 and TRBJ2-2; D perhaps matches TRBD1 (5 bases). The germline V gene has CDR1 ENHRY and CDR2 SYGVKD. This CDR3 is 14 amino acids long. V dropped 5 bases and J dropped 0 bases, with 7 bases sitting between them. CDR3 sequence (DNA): TGTGCCATCAGTCCCAGGGCGAACACCGGGGAGCTGTTTTTT. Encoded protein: CAISPRANTGELFF.

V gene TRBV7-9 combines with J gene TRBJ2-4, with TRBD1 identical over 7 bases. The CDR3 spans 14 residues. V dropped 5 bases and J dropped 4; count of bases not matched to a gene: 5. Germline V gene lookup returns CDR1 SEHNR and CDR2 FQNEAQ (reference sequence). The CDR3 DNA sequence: TGTGCCAGCAGCCCTCAGGGGGAAAAAAACATTCAGTACTTC. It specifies CASSPQGEKNIQYF. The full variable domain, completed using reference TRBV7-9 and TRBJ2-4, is DTGVSQNPRHKITKRGQNVTFRCDPISEHNRLYWYRQTLGQGPEFLTYFQNEAQLEKSRLLSDRFSAERPKGSFSTLEIQRTEQGDSAMYLCASSPQGEKNIQYFGAGTRLSVL.